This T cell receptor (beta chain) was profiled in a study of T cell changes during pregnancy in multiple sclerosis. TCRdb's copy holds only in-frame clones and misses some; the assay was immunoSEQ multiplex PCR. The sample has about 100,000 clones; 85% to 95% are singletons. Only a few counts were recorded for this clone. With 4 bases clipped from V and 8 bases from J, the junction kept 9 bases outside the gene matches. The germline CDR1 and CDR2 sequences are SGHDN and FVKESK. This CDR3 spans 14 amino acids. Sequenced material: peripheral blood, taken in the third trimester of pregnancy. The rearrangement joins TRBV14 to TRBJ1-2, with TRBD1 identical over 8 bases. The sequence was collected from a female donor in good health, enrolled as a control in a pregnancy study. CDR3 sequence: CASSPHWTGNGYTF. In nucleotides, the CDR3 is TGTGCCAGCAGCCCGCACTGGACAGGGAACGGCTACACCTTC.